Here is one TCR beta chain with its context. The antigen is unknown. This sample is part of a study of response to subunit inactivated influenza vaccine. V lost 4 bases to trimming and J lost 0 bases, with 13 bases between them. The germline V gene encodes CDR1 SGHRS and CDR2 YFSETQ. The length of the CDR3 is 15 residues. Points from the study as a whole: That few new T cells are recruited by each seasonal influenza vaccination was the authors' suggestion.

MiXCR, applied by TCRdb to the RT-PCR reads, yields one record per CDR3 protein. The sample contains 650,000 to 800,000 distinct CDR3 sequences, under 20% of which appear only once. This receptor was taken from a man aged 50 to 59 who received an inactivated influenza vaccine. V and J are TRBV5-1 and TRBJ2-5; D may be TRBD1 or TRBD2 (5 bases each). Sequenced material: PBMCs from blood, taken around 5 days after vaccination. CDR3 region: CASSVLGTYQETQYF. The CDR3 nucleotides read TGCGCCAGCAGCGTACTAGGGACGTACCAAGAGACCCAGTACTTC.